The sequence of this T cell receptor beta chain was determined in a study of Ad26.COV2.S vaccination and SARS-CoV-2 variants. Of note for this clone: Antigen specificity is unknown.

Study conclusions and caveats: The TCR breadth and depth analyses may have understated or missed part of the total T cell responses. Vaccinees showed greater spike-specific TCR breadth than placebo recipients.

Using immunoSEQ multiplex PCR, the repertoire was profiled, and TCRdb retains in-frame clones only, with some absent. Here the sample spans about 410,000 clones, approximately 90% being singletons. Treatment specified: some 19 received Ad26.COV2.S at low or high dose, single or two shots; several received placebo; per-sample allocation not given. Following the first vaccine or placebo injection, samples were taken on day 63. The donor's status was that of an adult aged 18-55 years in Boston. This CDR3 is 15 amino acids long. V was clipped by 3 bases and J by 9 bases, with 20 bases between them. CDR1 MDHEN and CDR2 SYDVKM come from the germline V gene.

This clonotype was sampled from a person between 18 and 59 years old who received the Ad26.COV2.S COVID-19 vaccine or a placebo. Here the sequenced sample was peripheral blood, taken in a trial of Ad26.COV2.S vaccine versus placebo. The rearrangement uses TRBV28 and TRBJ1-2, with unresolved D. Written as DNA, the CDR3 is TGTGCCAGCAGTTTCACGGTTGCGAAACTAAAGCGCTACACCTTC. Protein sequence: CASSFTVAKLKRYTF.